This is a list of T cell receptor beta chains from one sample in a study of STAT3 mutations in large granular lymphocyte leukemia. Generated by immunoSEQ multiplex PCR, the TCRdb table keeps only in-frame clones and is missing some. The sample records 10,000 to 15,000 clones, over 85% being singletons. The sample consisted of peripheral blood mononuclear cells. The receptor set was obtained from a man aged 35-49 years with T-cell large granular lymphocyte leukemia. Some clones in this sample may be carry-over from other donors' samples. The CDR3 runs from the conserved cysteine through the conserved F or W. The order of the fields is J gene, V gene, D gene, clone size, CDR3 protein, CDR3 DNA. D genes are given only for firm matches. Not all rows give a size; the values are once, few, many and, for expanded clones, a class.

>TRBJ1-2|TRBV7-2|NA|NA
CASSLSGIHGYTF
TGTGCCAGCAGCTTATCGGGGATTCATGGCTACACCTTC
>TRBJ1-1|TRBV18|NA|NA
CASSPRSHFMNTEAFF
TGTGCCAGCTCCCCACGGTCCCATTTCATGAACACTGAAGCTTTCTTT
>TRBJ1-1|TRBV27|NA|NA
CASSLEPGFMNTEAFF
TGTGCCAGCAGCCTGGAACCCGGTTTCATGAACACTGAAGCTTTCTTT
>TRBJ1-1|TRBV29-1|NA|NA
CSVVLSSPVHTEAFF
TGCAGCGTTGTCCTCTCTTCCCCCGTACACACTGAAGCTTTCTTT
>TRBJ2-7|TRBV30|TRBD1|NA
CAWSAQGARGEQYF
TGTGCCTGGAGTGCGCAGGGGGCGCGGGGCGAGCAGTACTTC
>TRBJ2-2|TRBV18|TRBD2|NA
CASSGTSGPTGELFF
TGTGCCAGCTCCGGGACTAGCGGGCCCACCGGGGAGCTGTTTTTT
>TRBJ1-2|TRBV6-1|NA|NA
CASSEAVGAYGYTF
TGTGCCAGCAGTGAGGCGGTGGGAGCATATGGCTACACCTTC
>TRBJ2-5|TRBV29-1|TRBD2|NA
CSVELAGYQETQYF
TGCAGCGTTGAACTAGCGGGGTACCAAGAGACCCAGTACTTC
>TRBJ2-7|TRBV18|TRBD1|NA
CASSPRQGARRYEQYF
TGTGCCAGCTCACCACGGCAGGGGGCACGACGTTACGAGCAGTACTTC
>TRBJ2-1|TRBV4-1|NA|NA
CASSQVPDTNNEQFF
TGCGCCAGCAGCCAAGTCCCGGACACTAACAATGAGCAGTTCTTC
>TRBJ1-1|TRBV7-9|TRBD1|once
CASSSAGGKGVEAFF
TGTGCCAGCAGCTCGGCAGGGGGAAAAGGGGTTGAAGCTTTCTTT
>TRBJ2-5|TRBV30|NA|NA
CAWSTPNSQETQYF
TGTGCCTGGAGCACCCCAAACAGTCAAGAGACCCAGTACTTC
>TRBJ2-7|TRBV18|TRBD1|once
CASSPRTGYEQYF
TGTGCCAGCTCACCACGGACAGGGTACGAGCAGTACTTC
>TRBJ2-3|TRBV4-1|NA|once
CASTGVFGTDTQYF
TGCGCCAGCACGGGGGTGTTTGGCACAGATACGCAGTATTTT
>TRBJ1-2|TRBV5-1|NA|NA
CASSLSSVDLDGYTF
TGCGCCAGCAGCTTGAGCTCGGTCGACCTCGATGGCTACACCTTC
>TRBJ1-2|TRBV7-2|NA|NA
CASSLETVGYTF
TGTGCCAGCAGCTTAGAGACAGTTGGCTACACCTTC
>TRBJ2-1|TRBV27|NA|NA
CASSQPYNEQFF
TGTGCCAGCAGTCAACCCTACAATGAGCAGTTCTTC
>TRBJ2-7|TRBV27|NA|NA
CASSSSGGSYEQYF
TGTGCCAGCAGTTCGAGCGGAGGGTCCTACGAGCAGTACTTC